The present T cell receptor (beta chain) was sequenced within a study of blood T cell repertoires in COVID-19. Study context: Spain, Italy and the United States supplied samples that represented acute and convalescent COVID-19. T cells, B-cell-depleted T cells, or PBMCs supplied cDNA or gDNA.

Authors' processing steps: Amplifying reference gene primers gave estimates of nucleated cell counts. This table comes from immunoSEQ multiplex PCR, and its TCRdb copy is limited to in-frame clones, with some not included. V, J and clone size are those of that table, while D and trimming were read from the DNA. The sample comprises tens of thousands of clones, under 85% of which are singletons, and about an eighth rests with the top ten. The germline V gene has CDR1 SGHRS and CDR2 YFSETQ. The CDR3 contains 14 residues. Trimming removed 1 base from V and 7 bases from J; junction bases left unmatched: 7.

This chain connects TRBV5-1 to TRBJ2-7; TRBD2 matches 8 bases. This TCR was recovered from a human donor in a cohort sampled during active COVID-19. Sequenced: peripheral blood. The CDR3 DNA is TGCGCCAGCAGCTTGAAACTCGGCGGGGGGGAGCAGTACTTC. Translating gives CASSLKLGGGEQYF.